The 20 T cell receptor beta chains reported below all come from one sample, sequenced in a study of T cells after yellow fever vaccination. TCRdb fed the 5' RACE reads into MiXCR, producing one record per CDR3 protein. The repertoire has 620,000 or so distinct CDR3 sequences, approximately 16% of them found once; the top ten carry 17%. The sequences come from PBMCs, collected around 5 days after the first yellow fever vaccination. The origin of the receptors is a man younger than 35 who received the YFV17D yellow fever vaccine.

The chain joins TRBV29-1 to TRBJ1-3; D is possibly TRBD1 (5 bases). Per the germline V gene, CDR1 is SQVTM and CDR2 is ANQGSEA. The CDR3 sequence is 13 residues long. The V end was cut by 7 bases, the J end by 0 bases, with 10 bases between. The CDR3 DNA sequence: TGCAGCGCCCGGACATCCTCTGGAAACACCATATATTTT. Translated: CSARTSSGNTIYF.

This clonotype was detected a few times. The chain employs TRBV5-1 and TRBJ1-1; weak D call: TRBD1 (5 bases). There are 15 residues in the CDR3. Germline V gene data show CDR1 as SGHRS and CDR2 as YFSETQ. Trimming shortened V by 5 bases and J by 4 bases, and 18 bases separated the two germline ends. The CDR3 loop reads CASRSRPGLGTEAFF. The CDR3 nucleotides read TGCGCCAGCAGGTCCCGCCCGGGGCTCGGCACTGAAGCTTTCTTT.

The DNA of the CDR3 is TGTGCCACCAGTGACTTCGGACGGGGTTTTCCGTACGAGCAGTACGTC. As protein: CATSDFGRGFPYEQYV. This rearrangement joins TRBV24-1 to TRBJ2-7; the D gene is possibly TRBD2 (5 bases). Trimming cost V 4 bases and J 4 bases, with 19 bases left between them. The CDR3 has 16 residues. The V gene's germline CDR1 is KGHDR and CDR2 SFDVKD.

The CDR3 bases are TGCGCCAGCAGCGTAGGGGGCCCCAATGAGCAGTTCTTC. Amino acid sequence: CASSVGGPNEQFF. The V call is TRBV5-1, the J call TRBJ2-1, with 7 bases that match TRBD1. The germline V gene encodes CDR1 SGHRS and CDR2 YFSETQ. There are 13 residues in the CDR3. Trimming cost V 4 bases and J 6 bases; bases outside gene matches: 4.

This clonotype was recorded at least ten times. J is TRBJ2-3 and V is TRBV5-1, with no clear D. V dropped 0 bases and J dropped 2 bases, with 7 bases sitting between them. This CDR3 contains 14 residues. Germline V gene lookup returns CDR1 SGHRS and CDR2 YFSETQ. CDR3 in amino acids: CASSLGSLTDTQYF. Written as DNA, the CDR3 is TGCGCCAGCAGCTTGGGCAGCCTCACAGATACGCAGTATTTT.

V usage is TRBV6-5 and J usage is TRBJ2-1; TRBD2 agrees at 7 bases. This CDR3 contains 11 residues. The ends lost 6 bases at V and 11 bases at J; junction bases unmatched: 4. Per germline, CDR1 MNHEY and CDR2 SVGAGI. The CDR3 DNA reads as TGTGCCAGCAGCAAGCGGGGAAAGCAGTTCTTC. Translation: CASSKRGKQFF.

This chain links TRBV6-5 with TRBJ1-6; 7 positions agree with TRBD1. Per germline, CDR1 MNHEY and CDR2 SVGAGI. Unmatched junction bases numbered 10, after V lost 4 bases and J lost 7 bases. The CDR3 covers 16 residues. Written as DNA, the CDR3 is TGTGCCAGCAGTTCCTATCAGGGGGTATGGAATTCACCCCTCCACTTT. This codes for CASSSYQGVWNSPLHF.

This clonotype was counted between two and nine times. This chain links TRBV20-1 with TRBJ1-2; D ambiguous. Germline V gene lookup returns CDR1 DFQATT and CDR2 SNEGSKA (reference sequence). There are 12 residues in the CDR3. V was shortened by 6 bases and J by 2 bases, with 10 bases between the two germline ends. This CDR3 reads CSAPTENYGYTF. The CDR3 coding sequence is TGCAGTGCACCTACAGAGAACTATGGCTACACCTTC.

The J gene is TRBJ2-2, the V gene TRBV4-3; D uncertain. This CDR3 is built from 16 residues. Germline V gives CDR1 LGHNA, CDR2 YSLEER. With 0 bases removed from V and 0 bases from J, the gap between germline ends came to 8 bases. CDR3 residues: CASSQERNTNTGELFF. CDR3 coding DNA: TGCGCCAGCAGCCAAGAAAGGAACACGAACACCGGGGAGCTGTTTTTT.

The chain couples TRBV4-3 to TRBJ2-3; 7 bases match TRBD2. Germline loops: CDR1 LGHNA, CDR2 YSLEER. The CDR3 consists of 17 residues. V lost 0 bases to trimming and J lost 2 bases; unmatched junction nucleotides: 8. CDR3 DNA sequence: TGCGCCAGCAGCCAAGATCGAGTGGGGGGGAACACAGATACGCAGTATTTT. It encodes CASSQDRVGGNTDTQYF.

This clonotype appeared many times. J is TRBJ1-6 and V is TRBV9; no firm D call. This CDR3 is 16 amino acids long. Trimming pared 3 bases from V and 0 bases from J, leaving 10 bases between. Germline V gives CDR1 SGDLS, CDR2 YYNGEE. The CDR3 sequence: CASSARGSSYNSPLHF. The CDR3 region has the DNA TGTGCCAGCAGCGCCCGAGGGAGCTCCTATAATTCACCCCTCCACTTT. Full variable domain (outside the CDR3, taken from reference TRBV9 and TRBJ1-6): DSGVTQTPKHLITATGQRVTLRCSPRSGDLSVYWYQQSLDQGLQFLIQYYNGEERAKGNILERFSAQQFPDLHSELNLSSLELGDSALYFCASSARGSSYNSPLHFGNGTRLTVT.

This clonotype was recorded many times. CDR3 residues: CSASKDRNYGYTF. CDR3 sequence (DNA): TGCAGTGCTTCCAAGGACAGGAACTATGGCTACACCTTC. The V and J genes are TRBV20-1 and TRBJ1-2; 7 bases are shared with TRBD1. J gave up 2 bases and V 5 bases, and 5 bases lay outside the gene matches. CDR1 and CDR2 from the germline V gene are DFQATT and SNEGSKA (reference sequence). This CDR3 has 13 residues.

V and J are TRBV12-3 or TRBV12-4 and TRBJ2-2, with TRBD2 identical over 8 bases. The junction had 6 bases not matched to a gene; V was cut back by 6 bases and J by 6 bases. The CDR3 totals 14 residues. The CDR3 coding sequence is TGTGCCAGCAGGCTCGGGGGGGCTGCCGGGGAGCTGTTTTTT. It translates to CASRLGGAAGELFF.

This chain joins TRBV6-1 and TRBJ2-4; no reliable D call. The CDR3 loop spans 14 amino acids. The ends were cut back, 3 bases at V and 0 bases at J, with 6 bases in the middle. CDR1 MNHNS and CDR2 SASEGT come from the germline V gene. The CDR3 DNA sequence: TGTGCCAGCAGTGAGACTCTAGCCAAAAACATTCAGTACTTC. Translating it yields CASSETLAKNIQYF.

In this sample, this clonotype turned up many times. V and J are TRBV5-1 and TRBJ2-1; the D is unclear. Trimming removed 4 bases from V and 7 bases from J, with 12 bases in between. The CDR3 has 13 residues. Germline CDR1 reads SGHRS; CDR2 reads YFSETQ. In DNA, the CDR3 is TGCGCCAGCAGCCCTGACCCCAGAAATGAGCAGTTCTTC. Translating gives CASSPDPRNEQFF.

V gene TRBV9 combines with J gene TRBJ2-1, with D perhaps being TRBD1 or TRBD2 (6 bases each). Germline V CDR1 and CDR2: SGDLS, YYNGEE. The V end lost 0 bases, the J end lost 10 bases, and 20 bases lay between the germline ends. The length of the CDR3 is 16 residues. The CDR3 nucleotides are TGTGCCAGCAGCGTAGAAAAGGGGGGCCCCCCCACAGAGCAGTTCTTC. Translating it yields CASSVEKGGPPTEQFF.

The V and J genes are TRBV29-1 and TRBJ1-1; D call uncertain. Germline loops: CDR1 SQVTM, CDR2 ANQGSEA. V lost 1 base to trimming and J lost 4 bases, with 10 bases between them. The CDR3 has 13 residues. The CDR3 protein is CSVEGSPFTEAFF. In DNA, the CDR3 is TGCAGCGTTGAAGGGTCACCTTTCACTGAAGCTTTCTTT.

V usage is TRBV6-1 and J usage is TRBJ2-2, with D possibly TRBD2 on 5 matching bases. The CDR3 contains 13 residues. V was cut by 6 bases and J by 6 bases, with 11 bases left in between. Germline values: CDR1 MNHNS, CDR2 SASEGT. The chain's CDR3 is CASRTSEAGELFF. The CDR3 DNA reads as TGTGCCAGCAGGACCTCGGAGGCCGGGGAGCTGTTTTTT.

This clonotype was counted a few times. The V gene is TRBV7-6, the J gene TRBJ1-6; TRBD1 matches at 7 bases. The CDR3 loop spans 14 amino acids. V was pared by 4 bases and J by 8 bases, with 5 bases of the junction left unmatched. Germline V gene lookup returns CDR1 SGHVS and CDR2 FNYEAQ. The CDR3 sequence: CASSSTGEYSPLHF. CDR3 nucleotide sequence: TGTGCCAGCAGCTCTACAGGGGAGTATTCACCCCTCCACTTT.

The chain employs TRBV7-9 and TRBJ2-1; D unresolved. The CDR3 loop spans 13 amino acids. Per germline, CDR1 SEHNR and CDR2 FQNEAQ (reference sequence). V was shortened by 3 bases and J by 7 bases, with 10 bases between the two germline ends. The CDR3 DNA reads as TGTGCCAGCAGCTTCTCTCAGTGGAATGAGCAGTTCTTC. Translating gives CASSFSQWNEQFF.